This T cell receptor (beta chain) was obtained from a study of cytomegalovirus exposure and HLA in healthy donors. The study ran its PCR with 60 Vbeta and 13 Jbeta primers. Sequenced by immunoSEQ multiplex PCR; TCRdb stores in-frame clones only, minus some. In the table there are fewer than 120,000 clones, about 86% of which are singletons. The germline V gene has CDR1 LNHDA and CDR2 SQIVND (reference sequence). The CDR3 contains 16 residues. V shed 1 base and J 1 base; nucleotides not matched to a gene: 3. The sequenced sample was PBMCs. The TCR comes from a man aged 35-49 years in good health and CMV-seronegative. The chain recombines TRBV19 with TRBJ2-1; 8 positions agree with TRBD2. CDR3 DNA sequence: TGTGCCAGTAGTATAGGTCAGCGGGGGTCCTACAATGAGCAGTTCTTC. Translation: CASSIGQRGSYNEQFF.